This TCR beta chain was identified in a study of blood T cell repertoires in COVID-19. Data came from immunoSEQ multiplex PCR; TCRdb stores just in-frame clones and leaves some out. The data hold 410,000 or so clones, with around 91% observed a single time. The source is a woman between 40 and 50 years old with COVID-19, enrolled during active disease. The sample was peripheral blood.

The CDR3 region has the DNA TGTGCCATCAGTGAGCCTGGACAGCCCCCCTACGAGCAGTACTTC. The encoded protein is CAISEPGQPPYEQYF. J is TRBJ2-7 and V is TRBV10-3; a possible D gene is TRBD1 (6 bases). This CDR3 is 15 amino acids long. CDR1 ENHRY and CDR2 SYGVKD come from the germline V gene. The V and J ends lost 2 bases and 2 bases respectively, with 13 bases between them.